This T cell receptor beta chain was retrieved from a study of blood T cell repertoires in COVID-19. In the original workflow: Counts of nucleated cells, estimated from reference gene primer amplification, were obtained. TCRdb's copy holds only in-frame clones and misses some; the assay was immunoSEQ multiplex PCR. V and J calls and clone size are given by that table; D and trimming were obtained from the DNA. This sample has about 95,000 clones, with roughly 90% found just once. This TCR was sampled from a woman aged 70 to 79 with acute or convalescent COVID-19. Specimen: peripheral blood.

CDR3 protein: CASSLGQTYEQYF. The CDR3 region has the DNA TGTGCCAGCAGCCTAGGACAGACCTACGAGCAGTACTTC. The chain employs TRBV28 and TRBJ2-7, with D maybe TRBD1 (6 bases). CDR1 and CDR2 (germline): MDHEN, SYDVKM. CDR3 length: 13 residues. V was pared by 6 bases and J by 2 bases, with 11 bases between.